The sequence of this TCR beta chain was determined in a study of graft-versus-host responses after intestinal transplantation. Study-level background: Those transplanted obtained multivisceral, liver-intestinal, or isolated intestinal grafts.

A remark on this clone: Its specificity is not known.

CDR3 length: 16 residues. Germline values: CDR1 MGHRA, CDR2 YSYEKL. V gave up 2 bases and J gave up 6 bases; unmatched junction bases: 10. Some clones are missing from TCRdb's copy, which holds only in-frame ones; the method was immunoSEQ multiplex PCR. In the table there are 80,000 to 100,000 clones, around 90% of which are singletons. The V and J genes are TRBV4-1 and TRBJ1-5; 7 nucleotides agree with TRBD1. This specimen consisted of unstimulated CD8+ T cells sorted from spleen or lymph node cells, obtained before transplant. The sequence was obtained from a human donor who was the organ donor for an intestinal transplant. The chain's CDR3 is CASSQKTGEMTQPQHF. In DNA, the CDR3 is TGCGCCAGCAGCCAAAAAACAGGGGAAATGACTCAGCCCCAGCATTTT.